A selection of T cell receptor beta chains follows, all from one sample in a study of PD-L1 blockade in urothelial cancer. Some clones are missing from TCRdb's copy, which holds only in-frame ones; the method was immunoSEQ multiplex PCR. Altogether around 66,000 clones are present, about nine tenths being singletons, with the ten largest covering over 9%. The source was PBMCs, collected around atezolizumab (anti-PD-L1) treatment. Every receptor here comes from a man in his 60s with urothelial cancer. Both conserved end residues are part of each CDR3. D genes are given only for firm matches. Size is omitted from some rows. Given values are once, few, many or a class for expanded clones.

v_gene	abundance	d_gene	j_gene	CDR3nt	CDR3aa
TRBV19	.	TRBD2	TRBJ2-7	TGTGCCAGTAGTATAGACCCCCTAGCGGGAGGCCGGGAGCAGTACTTC	CASSIDPLAGGREQYF
TRBV28	few	.	TRBJ1-2	TGTGCCAGCAGCCAAACCTCCAGGGGTAGCTATGGCTACACCTTC	CASSQTSRGSYGYTF
TRBV5-1	.	TRBD1	TRBJ2-7	TGCGCCAGCAGCTTGGGAGGGGGCCTGCACGAGCAGTACTTC	CASSLGGGLHEQYF
TRBV5-3	.	.	TRBJ1-1	TGTGCCAGAACGGGAAAGCTCTTCGACACTGAAGCTTTCTTT	CARTGKLFDTEAFF
TRBV30	.	TRBD1	TRBJ2-1	TGTGCCGGGGGACAGCAATACAATGAGCAGTTCTTC	CAGGQQYNEQFF
TRBV7-7	.	TRBD1	TRBJ2-1	TGTGCTAGCAGCTTAGACTCAGGGGGCTTTTTCAATGAGCAGTTCTTC	CASSLDSGGFFNEQFF
TRBV7-9	.	TRBD1	TRBJ2-7	TGTGCCAGCAGCCCTGGACAGGGTCTTCTCACTACCTCCTACGAGCAGTACTTC	CASSPGQGLLTTSYEQYF
TRBV29-1	.	.	TRBJ1-5	TGCAGCGCGGCAACAGGGCAGGGCCAGAATCAGCCCCAGCATTTT	CSAATGQGQNQPQHF
TRBV30	.	TRBD2	TRBJ2-1	TGTGCCTGGAGTCTCAGTGGGGGGACTAGCGAATTCTTC	CAWSLSGGTSEFF
TRBV19	.	.	TRBJ1-1	TGTGCCAGTACTCCGCAGGGATCGAACACTGAAGCTTTCTTT	CASTPQGSNTEAFF
TRBV18	.	TRBD1	TRBJ1-6	TGTGCCAGCTCGTCGACAGGGTCAAGGACCTATAATTCACCCCTCCACTTT	CASSSTGSRTYNSPLHF
TRBV7-3	.	TRBD2	TRBJ2-4	TGTGCCAGCAGCCCCGGGGGGAAGGGGAACATTCAGTACTTC	CASSPGGKGNIQYF
TRBV5-8	.	.	TRBJ2-5	TGTGCCAGCAGCTTGGGCGGGACAGAGACCCAGTACTTC	CASSLGGTETQYF
TRBV19	.	TRBD1	TRBJ1-6	TGTGCCAGCAGATGGACAGGGTTAAATTCACCCCTCCACTTT	CASRWTGLNSPLHF
TRBV5-6	.	.	TRBJ1-2	TGTGCCAGCAGCTCTTTCTCGGCTAACTATGGCTACACCTTC	CASSSFSANYGYTF
TRBV10-3	.	TRBD1	TRBJ2-6	TGTGCCATCAGGCCCGGACAGGTGAGCTCTGGGGCCAACGTCCTGACTTTC	CAIRPGQVSSGANVLTF
TRBV2	once	.	TRBJ2-1	TGTGCCAGCAGGGGGGGATCTTACAATGAGCAGTTCTTC	CASRGGSYNEQFF
TRBV15	.	TRBD1	TRBJ2-5	TGTGCCACCAGCAGTTACAGGGGGCAAGAGACCCAGTACTTC	CATSSYRGQETQYF
TRBV5-1	.	TRBD1	TRBJ2-7	TGCGCCAGCAGCCCCCGGGACAGGTCATCCTACGAGCAGTACTTC	CASSPRDRSSYEQYF
TRBV6-5	.	TRBD1	TRBJ1-3	TGTGCCAGCAGTGGGACAGGATTTGGAAACACCATATATTTT	CASSGTGFGNTIYF
TRBV2	.	.	TRBJ1-1	TGTGCCAGCAGTGAAAGGGGCCTGGGAGGGCATCCAACTGAAGCTTTCTTT	CASSERGLGGHPTEAFF
TRBV29-1	.	TRBD2	TRBJ2-7	TGCAGCGTGGCCCGGGGGGATGGCTACGAGCAGTACTTC	CSVARGDGYEQYF
TRBV2	.	.	TRBJ2-1	TGTGCCAGCAGTGAAGGACGGGGAACTTACAATGAGCAGTTCTTC	CASSEGRGTYNEQFF
TRBV18	.	TRBD1	TRBJ2-2	TGTGCCAGCTCACCAAAGATCAAGCCAGGGGGCGGGGAGCTGTTTTTT	CASSPKIKPGGGELFF
TRBV15	.	TRBD1	TRBJ2-7	TGTGCCACCAGCAGAGGGGGGCAGGGGGCCTACGAGCAGTACTTC	CATSRGGQGAYEQYF
TRBV28	.	TRBD1	TRBJ1-2	TGTGCCAGCGAGGACAGGGGGCTCTACACCTTC	CASEDRGLYTF
TRBV4-1	.	TRBD1	TRBJ1-2	TGCGCCAGCAGCCAAGCGTCTCGCCGGGACAGGGGTGATAAGTTTCATGGCTACACCTTC	CASSQASRRDRGDKFHGYTF
TRBV30	.	TRBD1	TRBJ1-5	TGTGCTTACTCCGACAGGGATTATCAGCCCCAGCATTTT	CAYSDRDYQPQHF
TRBV15	.	.	TRBJ1-1	TGTGCCACCAGCAGAGATCAACTGAGTGAAGCTTTCTTT	CATSRDQLSEAFF
TRBV7-3	.	TRBD2	TRBJ2-7	TGTGCCAGCAGCTCGGGACTAGCGGGAGGAGAGCAGTACTTC	CASSSGLAGGEQYF
TRBV7-9	.	.	TRBJ2-5	TGTGCCAGCAGCCGGCGGGGAGTGTCTATGGAGACCCAGTACTTC	CASSRRGVSMETQYF
TRBV7-2	.	TRBD2	TRBJ2-1	TGTGCCAGCAGCTTAGCTCCAGCGGGAGGCGCTAATGAGCAGTTCTTC	CASSLAPAGGANEQFF
TRBV7-8	.	TRBD2	TRBJ2-1	TGTGCCAGCAGCCCCCGACTAGCGGGAGGCAATGAGCAGTTCTTC	CASSPRLAGGNEQFF
TRBV7-9	.	TRBD2	TRBJ2-1	TGTGCCAGCAGCTTAGAGGCGGGAGCTTCATTCTTC	CASSLEAGASFF
TRBV28	.	.	TRBJ2-7	TGTGCCAGCAGTCTAGCCGAGAATCTCGGGTCCTACGAGCAGTACTTC	CASSLAENLGSYEQYF
TRBV5-1	.	.	TRBJ1-1	TGCGCCAGCAGCGGGCGACCGGCCACTGAAGCTTTCTTT	CASSGRPATEAFF
TRBV13	.	TRBD2	TRBJ2-7	TGTGCCAGCAGCTCCCGTCCTAGGCTAGCGGGAGAAAACGTAGAGCAGTACTTC	CASSSRPRLAGENVEQYF
TRBV2	.	.	TRBJ2-1	TGTGCCACCCTCGCAGGGGCGTCCTACAATGAGCAGTTCTTC	CATLAGASYNEQFF
TRBV2	.	TRBD1	TRBJ1-4	TGTGCCAGCAGAAGAACCGGGACAGGGACTGAAAAACTGTTTTTT	CASRRTGTGTEKLFF
TRBV7-6	.	TRBD1	TRBJ2-5	TGTGCCAGCAGCTTAGACTCTGGACAGGGGTCAGAGACCCAGTACTTC	CASSLDSGQGSETQYF
TRBV4-3	.	TRBD2	TRBJ2-7	TGCGCCAGCAGCTCACTAGCGGGGACCTACGAGCAGTACTTC	CASSSLAGTYEQYF
TRBV6-5	.	TRBD2	TRBJ2-5	TGTGCCAGCAGGTGGGGGGGAGGAGAGACCCAGTACTTC	CASRWGGGETQYF